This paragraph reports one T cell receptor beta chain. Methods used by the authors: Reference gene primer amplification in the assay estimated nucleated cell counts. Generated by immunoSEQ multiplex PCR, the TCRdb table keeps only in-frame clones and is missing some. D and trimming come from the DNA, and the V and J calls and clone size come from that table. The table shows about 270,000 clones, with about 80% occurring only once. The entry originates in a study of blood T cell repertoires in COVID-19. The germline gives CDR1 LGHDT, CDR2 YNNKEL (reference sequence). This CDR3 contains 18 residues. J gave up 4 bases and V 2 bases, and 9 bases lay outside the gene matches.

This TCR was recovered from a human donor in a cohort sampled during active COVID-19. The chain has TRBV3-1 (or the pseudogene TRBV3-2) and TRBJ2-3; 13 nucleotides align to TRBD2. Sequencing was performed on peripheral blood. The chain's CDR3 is CASSQTSGGATWADTQYF. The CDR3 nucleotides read TGTGCCAGCAGCCAAACTAGCGGGGGGGCCACTTGGGCAGATACGCAGTATTTT.